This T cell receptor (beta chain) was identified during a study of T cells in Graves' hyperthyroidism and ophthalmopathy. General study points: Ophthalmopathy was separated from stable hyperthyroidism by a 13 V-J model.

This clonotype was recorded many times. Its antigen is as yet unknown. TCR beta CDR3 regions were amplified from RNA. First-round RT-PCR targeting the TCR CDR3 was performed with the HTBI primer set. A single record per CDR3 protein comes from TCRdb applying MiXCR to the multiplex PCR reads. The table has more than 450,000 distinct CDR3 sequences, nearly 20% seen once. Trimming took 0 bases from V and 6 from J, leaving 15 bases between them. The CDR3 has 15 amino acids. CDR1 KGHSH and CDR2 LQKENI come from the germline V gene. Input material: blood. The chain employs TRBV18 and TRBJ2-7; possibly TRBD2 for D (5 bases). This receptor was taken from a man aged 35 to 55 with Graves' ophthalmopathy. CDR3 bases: TGTGCCAGCTCACCACCCAATGATCGGACTGGCGAGCAGTACTTC. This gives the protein CASSPPNDRTGEQYF.